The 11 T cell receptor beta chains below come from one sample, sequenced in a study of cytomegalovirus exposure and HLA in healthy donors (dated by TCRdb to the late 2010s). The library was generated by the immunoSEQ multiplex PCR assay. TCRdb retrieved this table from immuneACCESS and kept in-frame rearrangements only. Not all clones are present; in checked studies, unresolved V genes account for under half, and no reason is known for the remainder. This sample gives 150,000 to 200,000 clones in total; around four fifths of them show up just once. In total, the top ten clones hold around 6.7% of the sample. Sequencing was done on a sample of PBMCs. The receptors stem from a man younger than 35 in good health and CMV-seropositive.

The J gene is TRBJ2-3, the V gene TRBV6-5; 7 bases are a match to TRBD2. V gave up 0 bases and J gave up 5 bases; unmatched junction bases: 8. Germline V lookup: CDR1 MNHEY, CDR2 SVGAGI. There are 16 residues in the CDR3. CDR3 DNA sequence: TGTGCCAGCAGTTACTCGGGGGGGAGGGCCAAAGATACGCAGTATTTT. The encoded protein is CASSYSGGRAKDTQYF.

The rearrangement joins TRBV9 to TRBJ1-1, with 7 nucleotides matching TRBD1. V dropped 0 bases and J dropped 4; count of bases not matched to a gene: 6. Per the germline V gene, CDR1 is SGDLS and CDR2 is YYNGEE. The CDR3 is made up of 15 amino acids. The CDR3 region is CASSVGGQQGTEAFF. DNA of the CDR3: TGTGCCAGCAGCGTAGGGGGACAGCAGGGCACTGAAGCTTTCTTT.

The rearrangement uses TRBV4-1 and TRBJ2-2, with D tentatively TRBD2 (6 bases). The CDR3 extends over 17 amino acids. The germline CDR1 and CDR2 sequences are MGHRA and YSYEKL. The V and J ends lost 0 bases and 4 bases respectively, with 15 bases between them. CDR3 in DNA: TGCGCCAGCAGCCAAGAAGGGATCCCCGGGGGCACCGGGGAGCTGTTTTTT. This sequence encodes CASSQEGIPGGTGELFF.

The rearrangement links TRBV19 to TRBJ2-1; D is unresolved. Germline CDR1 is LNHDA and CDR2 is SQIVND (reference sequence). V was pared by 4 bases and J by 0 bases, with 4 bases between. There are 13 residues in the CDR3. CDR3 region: CASSRSSYNEQFF. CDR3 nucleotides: TGTGCCAGTAGTAGGAGCTCCTACAATGAGCAGTTCTTC.

The CDR3 nucleotides are TGTGCCAGCAGCTTGGACAGCTCTGGGGCCAACGTCCTGACTTTC. Translation gives CASSLDSSGANVLTF. The chain couples TRBV7-2 to TRBJ2-6; perhaps TRBD1 as D (6 bases). Trimming pared 3 bases from V and 0 bases from J, leaving 6 bases between. There are 15 residues in the CDR3. CDR1 is SGHTA and CDR2 is FQGNSA in the germline V gene. Combining the CDR3 with reference TRBV7-2 and TRBJ2-6 gives the whole variable domain GAGVSQSPSNKVTEKGKDVELRCDPISGHTALYWYRQSLGQGLEFLIYFQGNSAPDKSGLPSDRFSAERTGGSVSTLTIQRTQQEDSAVYLCASSLDSSGANVLTFGAGSRLTVL.

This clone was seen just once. As DNA, the CDR3 is TGCAGCGTAGGGACTAGCGGGATAGGTGAGCAGTTCTTC. Translation: CSVGTSGIGEQFF. The chain links TRBV29-1 to TRBJ2-1, with TRBD2 matching over 13 bases. This CDR3 has 13 residues. Germline lookup yields CDR1 SQVTM and CDR2 ANQGSEA. With V trimmed by 6 bases and J by 9 bases, 5 bases remained unmatched.

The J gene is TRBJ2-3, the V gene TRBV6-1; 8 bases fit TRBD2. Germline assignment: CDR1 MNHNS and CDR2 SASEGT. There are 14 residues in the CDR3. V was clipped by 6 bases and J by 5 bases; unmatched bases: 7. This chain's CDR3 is CASSDVSGKDTQYF. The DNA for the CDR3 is TGTGCCAGCAGCGATGTTAGCGGGAAAGATACGCAGTATTTT.

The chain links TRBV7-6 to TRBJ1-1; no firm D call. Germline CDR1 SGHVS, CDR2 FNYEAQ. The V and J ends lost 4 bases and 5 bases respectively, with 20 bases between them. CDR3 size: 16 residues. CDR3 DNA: TGTGCCAGCAGCTCTCGAGGTCGGGGATACTGGACTGAAGCTTTCTTT. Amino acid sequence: CASSSRGRGYWTEAFF.

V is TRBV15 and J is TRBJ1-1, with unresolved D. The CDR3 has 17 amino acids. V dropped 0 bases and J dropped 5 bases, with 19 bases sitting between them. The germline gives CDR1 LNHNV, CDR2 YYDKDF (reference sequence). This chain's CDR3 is CATSRDYSRPGGTEAFF. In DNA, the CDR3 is TGTGCCACCAGCAGAGATTACAGTCGCCCGGGAGGGACTGAAGCTTTCTTT.

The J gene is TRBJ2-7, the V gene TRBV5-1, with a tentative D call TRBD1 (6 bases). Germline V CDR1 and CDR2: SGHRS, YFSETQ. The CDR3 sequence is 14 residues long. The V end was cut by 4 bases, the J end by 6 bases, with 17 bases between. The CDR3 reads CASSLGRGGGEQYF. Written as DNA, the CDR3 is TGCGCCAGCAGCCTAGGCAGGGGCGGCGGCGAGCAGTACTTC.

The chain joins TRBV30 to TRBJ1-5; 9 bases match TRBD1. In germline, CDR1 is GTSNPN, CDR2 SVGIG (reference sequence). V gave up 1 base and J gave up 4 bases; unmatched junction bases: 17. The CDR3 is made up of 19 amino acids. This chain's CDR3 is CAWSGRRAGTGYRNQPQHF. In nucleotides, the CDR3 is TGTGCCTGGAGTGGACGGCGGGCCGGGACAGGGTATCGGAATCAGCCCCAGCATTTT.